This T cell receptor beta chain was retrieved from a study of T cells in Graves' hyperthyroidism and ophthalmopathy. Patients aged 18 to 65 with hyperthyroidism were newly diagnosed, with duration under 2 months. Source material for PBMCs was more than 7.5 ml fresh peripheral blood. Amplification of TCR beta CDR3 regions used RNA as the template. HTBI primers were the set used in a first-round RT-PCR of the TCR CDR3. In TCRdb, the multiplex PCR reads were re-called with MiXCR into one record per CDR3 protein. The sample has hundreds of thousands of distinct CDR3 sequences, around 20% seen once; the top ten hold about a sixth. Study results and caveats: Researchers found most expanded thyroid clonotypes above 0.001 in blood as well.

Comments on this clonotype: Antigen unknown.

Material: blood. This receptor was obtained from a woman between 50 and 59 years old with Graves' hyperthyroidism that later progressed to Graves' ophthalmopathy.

The CDR3 nucleotides are TGTGCCAGCAGTGGGAGGCTGGGGTACGAGCAGTACTTC. Translating it yields CASSGRLGYEQYF. The V call is TRBV25-1, the J call TRBJ2-7; tentative D call: TRBD2 (5 bases). V was shortened by 4 bases and J by 4 bases, with 11 bases between the two germline ends. The germline CDR1 and CDR2 sequences are MGHDK and SYGVNS. The CDR3 totals 13 residues.